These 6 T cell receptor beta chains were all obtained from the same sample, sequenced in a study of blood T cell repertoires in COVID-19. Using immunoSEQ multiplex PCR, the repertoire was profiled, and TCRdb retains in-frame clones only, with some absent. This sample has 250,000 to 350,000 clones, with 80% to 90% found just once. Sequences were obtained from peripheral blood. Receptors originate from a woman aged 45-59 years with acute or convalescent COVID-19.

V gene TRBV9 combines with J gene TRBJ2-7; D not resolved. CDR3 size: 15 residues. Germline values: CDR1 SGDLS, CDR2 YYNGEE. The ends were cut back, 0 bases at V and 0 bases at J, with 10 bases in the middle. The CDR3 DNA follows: TGTGCCAGCAGCGTAGAGTCAGCGATCTCCTACGAGCAGTACTTC. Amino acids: CASSVESAISYEQYF.

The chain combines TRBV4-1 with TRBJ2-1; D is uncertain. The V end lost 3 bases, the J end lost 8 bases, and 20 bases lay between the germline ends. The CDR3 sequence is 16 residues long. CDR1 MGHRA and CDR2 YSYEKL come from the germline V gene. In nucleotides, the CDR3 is TGCGCCAGCAGCCAGTACCTCCGGGTCTCTGGCCATGAGCAGTTCTTC. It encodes CASSQYLRVSGHEQFF.

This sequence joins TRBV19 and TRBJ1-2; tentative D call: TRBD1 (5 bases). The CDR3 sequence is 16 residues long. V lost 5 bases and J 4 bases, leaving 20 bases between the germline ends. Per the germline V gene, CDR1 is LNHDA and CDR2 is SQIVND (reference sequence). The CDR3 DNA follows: TGTGCCAGTAGTCCCTTAGGGGCAGGGATGGTCTATGGCTACACCTTC. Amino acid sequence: CASSPLGAGMVYGYTF.

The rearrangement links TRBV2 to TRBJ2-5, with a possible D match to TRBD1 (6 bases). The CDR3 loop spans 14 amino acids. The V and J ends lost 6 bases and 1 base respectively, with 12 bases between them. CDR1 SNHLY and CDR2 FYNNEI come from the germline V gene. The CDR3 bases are TGTGCCAGCAGCCCCCTGGGGGCCCAAGAGACCCAGTACTTC. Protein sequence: CASSPLGAQETQYF.

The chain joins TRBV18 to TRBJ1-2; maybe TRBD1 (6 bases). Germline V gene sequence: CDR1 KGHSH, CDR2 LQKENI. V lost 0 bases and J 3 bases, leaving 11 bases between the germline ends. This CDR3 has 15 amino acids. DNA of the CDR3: TGTGCCAGCTCACCACCCTACAGGGCCCACTATGGCTACACCTTC. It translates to CASSPPYRAHYGYTF.

CDR3 loop: CASRRRTGLNSPLHF. The CDR3 nucleotides read TGTGCCAGCAGACGACGGACAGGGTTGAATTCACCCCTCCACTTT. The gene calls are TRBV7-2 and TRBJ1-6; the match to TRBD1 covers 8 bases. The CDR3 is 15 amino acids. The V gene end was trimmed by 6 bases and the J gene end by 7 bases; junction bases not matched to a gene: 8. From germline, CDR1 is SGHTA and CDR2 FQGNSA.